The entry below describes one T cell receptor beta chain. The entirety of the isolated RNA underwent reverse transcription, so expressed TCRB transcripts were sequenced. Some clones are missing from TCRdb's copy, which holds only in-frame ones; the method was immunoSEQ multiplex PCR. The sample lists 250,000 to 400,000 clones; around 15% were seen once. The data are from a study of beta chain features in type 1 diabetes. V lost 7 bases and J 3 bases, leaving 7 bases between the germline ends. In germline, CDR1 is MNHNY, CDR2 SVGAGI (reference sequence). The CDR3 spans 11 residues. The chain links TRBV6-6 to TRBJ2-7; tentatively, D is TRBD1 (6 bases). Sample: central memory CD4+ T cells from blood. This TCR was sampled from a man aged 30-40 years in good health. The CDR3 reads CASMTGYEQYF. The CDR3 bases are TGTGCCAGCATGACAGGCTACGAGCAGTACTTC.